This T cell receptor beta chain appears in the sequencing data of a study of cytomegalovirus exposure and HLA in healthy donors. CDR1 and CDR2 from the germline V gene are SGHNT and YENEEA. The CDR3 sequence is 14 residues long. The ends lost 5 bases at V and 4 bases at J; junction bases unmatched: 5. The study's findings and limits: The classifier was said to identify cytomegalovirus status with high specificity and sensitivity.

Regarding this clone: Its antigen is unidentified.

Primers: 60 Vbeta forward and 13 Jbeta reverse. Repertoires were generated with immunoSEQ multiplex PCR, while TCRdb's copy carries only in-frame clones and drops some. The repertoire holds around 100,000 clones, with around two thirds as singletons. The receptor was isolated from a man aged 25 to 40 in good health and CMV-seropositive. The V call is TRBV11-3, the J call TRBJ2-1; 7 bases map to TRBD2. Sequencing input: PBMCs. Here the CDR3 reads CASSASGLYNEQFF. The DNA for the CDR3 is TGTGCCAGCAGCGCTAGCGGTCTGTACAATGAGCAGTTCTTC. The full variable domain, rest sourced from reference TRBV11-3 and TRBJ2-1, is EAGVVQSPRYKIIEKKQPVAFWCNPISGHNTLYWYLQNLGQGPELLIRYENEEAVDDSQLPKDRFSAERLKGVDSTLKIQPAELGDSAVYLCASSASGLYNEQFFGPGTRLTVL.